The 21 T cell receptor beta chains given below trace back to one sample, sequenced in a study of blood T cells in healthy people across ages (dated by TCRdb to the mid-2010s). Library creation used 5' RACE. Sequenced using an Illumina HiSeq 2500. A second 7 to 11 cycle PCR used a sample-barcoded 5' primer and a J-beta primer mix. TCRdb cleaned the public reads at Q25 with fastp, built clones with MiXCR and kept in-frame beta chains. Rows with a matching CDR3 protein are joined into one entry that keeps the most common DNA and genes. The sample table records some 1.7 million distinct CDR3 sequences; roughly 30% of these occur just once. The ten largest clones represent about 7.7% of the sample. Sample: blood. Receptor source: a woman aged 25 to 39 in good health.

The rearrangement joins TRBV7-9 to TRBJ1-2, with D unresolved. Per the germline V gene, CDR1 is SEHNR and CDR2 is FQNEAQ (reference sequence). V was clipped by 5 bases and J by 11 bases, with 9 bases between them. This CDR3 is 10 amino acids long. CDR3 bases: TGTGCCAGCAGCGGAACCGGGTACACCTTC. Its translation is CASSGTGYTF.

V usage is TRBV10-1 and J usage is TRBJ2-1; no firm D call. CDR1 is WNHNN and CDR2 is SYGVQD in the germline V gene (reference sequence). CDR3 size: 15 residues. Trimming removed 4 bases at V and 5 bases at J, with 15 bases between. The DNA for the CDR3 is TGCGCCAGCAGTGCCGGGCCAGAGACCGACAATGAGCAGTTCTTC. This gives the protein CASSAGPETDNEQFF.

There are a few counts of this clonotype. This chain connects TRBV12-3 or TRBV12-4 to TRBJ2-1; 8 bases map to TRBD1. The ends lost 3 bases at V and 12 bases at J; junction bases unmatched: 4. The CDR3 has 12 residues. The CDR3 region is CASSLDRVVQFF. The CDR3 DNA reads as TGTGCCAGCAGTTTGGACAGGGTCGTGCAGTTCTTC.

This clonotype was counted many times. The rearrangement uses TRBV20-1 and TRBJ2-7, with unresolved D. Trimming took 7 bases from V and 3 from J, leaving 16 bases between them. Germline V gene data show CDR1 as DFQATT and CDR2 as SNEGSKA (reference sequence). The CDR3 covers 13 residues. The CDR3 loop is CSVGRVGRYEQYF. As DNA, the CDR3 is TGCAGTGTGGGCCGGGTAGGTCGCTACGAGCAGTACTTC.

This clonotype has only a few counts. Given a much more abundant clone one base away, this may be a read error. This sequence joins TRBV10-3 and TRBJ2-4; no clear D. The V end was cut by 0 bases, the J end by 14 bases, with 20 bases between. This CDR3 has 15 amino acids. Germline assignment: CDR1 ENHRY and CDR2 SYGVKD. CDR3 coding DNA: TGTGCCATCAGTGAGTCCGTCCGCTTAAACTACGAGAAGTACTTC. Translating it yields CAISESVRLNYEKYF.

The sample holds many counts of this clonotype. The CDR3 DNA follows: TGCAGCGCTCCTCCCAGGGTAGGCTACGAGCAGTACTTC. Encoded protein: CSAPPRVGYEQYF. The chain links TRBV20-1 to TRBJ2-7; the D gene is possibly TRBD1 (5 bases). CDR3 size: 13 residues. The germline V gene encodes CDR1 DFQATT and CDR2 SNEGSKA (reference sequence).

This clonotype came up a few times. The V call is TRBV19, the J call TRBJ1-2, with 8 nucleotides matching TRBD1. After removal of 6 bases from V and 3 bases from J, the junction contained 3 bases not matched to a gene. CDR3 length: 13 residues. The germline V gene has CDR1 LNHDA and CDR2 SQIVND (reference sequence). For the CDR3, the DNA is TGTGCCAGTAGGATGACAGGGGACTATGGCTACACCTTC. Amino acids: CASRMTGDYGYTF.

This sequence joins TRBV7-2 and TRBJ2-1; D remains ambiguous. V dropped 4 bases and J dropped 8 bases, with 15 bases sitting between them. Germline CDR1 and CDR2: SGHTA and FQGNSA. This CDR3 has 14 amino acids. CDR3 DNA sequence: TGTGCCAGCAGCTCTAGTGGTGGGGATGATGAGCAGTTCTTC. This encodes CASSSSGGDDEQFF.

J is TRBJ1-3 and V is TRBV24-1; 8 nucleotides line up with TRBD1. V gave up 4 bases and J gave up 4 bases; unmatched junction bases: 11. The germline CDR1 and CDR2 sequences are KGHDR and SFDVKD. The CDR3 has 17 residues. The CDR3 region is CATSDGKQGVAGNTIYF. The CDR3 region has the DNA TGTGCCACCAGTGACGGAAAACAGGGGGTTGCCGGAAACACCATATATTTT.

CDR3 sequence reads: CSARALLAGGYEQYF. The DNA for the CDR3 is TGCAGTGCTAGGGCTTTGCTAGCGGGAGGGTACGAGCAGTACTTC. This chain uses TRBV20-1 with TRBJ2-7; 12 nucleotides align to TRBD2. The CDR3 extends over 15 amino acids. Germline V lookup: CDR1 DFQATT, CDR2 SNEGSKA (reference sequence). The ends lost 3 bases at V and 4 bases at J; junction bases unmatched: 7.

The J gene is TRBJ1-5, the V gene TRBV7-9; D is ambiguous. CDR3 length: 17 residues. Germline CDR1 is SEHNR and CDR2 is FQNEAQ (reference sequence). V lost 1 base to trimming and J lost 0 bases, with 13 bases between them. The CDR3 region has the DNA TGTGCCAGCAGCTTAGGTACGGGATCCCTTAGCAATCAGCCCCAGCATTTT. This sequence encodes CASSLGTGSLSNQPQHF.

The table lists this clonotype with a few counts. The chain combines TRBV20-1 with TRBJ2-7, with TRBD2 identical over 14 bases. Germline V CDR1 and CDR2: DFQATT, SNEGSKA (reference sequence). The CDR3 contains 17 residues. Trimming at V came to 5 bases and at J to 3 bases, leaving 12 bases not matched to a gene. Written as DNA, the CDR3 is TGCAGTGCTGGGGGACTAGCGGGAGATTTTATGGGCTACGAGCAGTACTTC. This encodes CSAGGLAGDFMGYEQYF.

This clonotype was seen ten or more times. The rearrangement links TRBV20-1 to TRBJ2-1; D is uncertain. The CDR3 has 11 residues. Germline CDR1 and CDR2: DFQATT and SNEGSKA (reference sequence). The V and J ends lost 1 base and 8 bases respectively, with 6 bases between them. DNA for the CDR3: TGCAGTGCTAGAGGCCCTGATGAGCAGTTCTTC. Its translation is CSARGPDEQFF.

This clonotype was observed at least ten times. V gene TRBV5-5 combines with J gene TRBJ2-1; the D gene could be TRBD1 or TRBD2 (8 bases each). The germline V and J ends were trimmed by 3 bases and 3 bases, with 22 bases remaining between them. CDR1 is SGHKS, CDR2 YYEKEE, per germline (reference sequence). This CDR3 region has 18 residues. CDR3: CASSSGQGGGLNYNEQFF. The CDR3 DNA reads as TGTGCCAGCAGCTCCGGACAGGGCGGGGGGCTGAACTACAATGAGCAGTTCTTC.

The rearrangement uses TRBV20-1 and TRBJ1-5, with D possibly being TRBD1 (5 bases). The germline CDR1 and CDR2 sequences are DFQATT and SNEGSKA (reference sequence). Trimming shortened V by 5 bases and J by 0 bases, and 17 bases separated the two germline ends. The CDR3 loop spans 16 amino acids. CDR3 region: CSAGGAGVYSNQPQHF. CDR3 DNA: TGCAGTGCTGGAGGGGCGGGGGTCTATAGCAATCAGCCCCAGCATTTT.

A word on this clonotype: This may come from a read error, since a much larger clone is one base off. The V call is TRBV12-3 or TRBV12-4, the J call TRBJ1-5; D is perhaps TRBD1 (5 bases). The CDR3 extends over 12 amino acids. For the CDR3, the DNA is TGTGCCAGCAGCGACAGTAGTCAGCCCCCGCATTTT. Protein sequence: CASSDSSQPPHF.

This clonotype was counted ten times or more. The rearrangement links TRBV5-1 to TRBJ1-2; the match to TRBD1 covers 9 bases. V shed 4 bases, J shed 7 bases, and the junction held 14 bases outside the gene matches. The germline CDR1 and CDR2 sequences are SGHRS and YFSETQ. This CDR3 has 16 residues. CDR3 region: CASSPNPGQGQGGYTF. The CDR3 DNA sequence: TGCGCCAGCAGCCCGAACCCAGGACAGGGGCAGGGTGGCTACACCTTC.

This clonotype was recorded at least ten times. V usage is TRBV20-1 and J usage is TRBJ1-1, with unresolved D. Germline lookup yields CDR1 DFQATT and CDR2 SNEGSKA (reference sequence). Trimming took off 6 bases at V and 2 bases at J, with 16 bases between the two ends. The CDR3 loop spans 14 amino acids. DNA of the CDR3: TGCAGTGCCCCCAACGGACGGATAAACACTGAAGCTTTCTTT. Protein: CSAPNGRINTEAFF.

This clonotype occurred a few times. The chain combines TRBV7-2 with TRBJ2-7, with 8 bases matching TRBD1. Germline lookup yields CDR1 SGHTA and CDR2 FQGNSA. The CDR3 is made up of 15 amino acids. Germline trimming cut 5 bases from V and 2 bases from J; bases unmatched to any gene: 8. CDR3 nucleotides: TGTGCCAGCAGCCAAAGCAGGGGGCGGGCCTACGAGCAGTACTTC. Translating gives CASSQSRGRAYEQYF.

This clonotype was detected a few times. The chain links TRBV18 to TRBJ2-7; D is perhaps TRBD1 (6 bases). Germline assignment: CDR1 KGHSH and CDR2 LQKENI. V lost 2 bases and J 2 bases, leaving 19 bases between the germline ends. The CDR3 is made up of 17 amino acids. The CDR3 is CASSPAAGRGKTYEQYF. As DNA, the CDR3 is TGTGCCAGCTCACCAGCCGCGGGCAGGGGAAAGACCTACGAGCAGTACTTC.

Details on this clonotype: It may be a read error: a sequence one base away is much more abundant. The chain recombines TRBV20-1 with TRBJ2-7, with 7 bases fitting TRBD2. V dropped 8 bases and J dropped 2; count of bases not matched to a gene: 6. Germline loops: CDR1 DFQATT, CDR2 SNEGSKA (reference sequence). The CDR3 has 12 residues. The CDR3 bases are TGCAGTATACAGCGGGGCCCCTACGAGCAGTACTTC. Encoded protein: CSIQRGPYEQYF.